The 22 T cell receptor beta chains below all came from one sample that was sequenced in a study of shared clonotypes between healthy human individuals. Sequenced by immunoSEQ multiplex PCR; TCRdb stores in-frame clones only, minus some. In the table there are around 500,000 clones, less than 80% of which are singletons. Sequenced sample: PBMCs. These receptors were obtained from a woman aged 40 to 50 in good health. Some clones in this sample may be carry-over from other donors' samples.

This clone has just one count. The CDR3 DNA follows: TGTGCCAGCAGTTTATCGGGTTTGGGTGAAAAACTGTTTTTT. As protein: CASSLSGLGEKLFF. The rearrangement uses TRBV28 and TRBJ1-4; D not certain. Trimming removed 1 base from V and 7 bases from J, with 10 bases in between. Per the germline V gene, CDR1 is MDHEN and CDR2 is SYDVKM. The CDR3 spans 14 residues.

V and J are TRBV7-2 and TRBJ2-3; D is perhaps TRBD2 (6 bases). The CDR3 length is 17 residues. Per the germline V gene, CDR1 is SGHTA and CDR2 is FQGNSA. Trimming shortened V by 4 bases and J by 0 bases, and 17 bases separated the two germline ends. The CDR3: CASSSVGTPPSTDTQYF. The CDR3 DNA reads TGTGCCAGCAGCTCGGTAGGGACTCCCCCTAGCACAGATACGCAGTATTTT.

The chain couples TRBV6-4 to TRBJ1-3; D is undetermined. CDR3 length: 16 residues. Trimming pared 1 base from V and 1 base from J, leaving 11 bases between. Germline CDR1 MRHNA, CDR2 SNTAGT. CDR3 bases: TGTGCCAGCAGTGACTTAAGACGAACGTCTGGAAACACCATATATTTT. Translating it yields CASSDLRRTSGNTIYF.

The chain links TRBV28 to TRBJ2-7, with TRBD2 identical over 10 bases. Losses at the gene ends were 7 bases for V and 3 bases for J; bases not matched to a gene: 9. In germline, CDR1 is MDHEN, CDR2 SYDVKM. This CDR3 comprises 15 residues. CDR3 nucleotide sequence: TGTGCCAGCAAACTTAGCGGGGGGTTCTTCTACGAGCAGTACTTC. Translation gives CASKLSGGFFYEQYF.

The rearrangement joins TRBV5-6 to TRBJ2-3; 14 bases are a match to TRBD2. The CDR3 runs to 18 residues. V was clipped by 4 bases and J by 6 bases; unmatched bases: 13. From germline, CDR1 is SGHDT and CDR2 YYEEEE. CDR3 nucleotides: TGTGCCAGCAGCCCCGGGACTAGCGGGAGAGGGCGGGTGGATACGCAGTATTTT. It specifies CASSPGTSGRGRVDTQYF.

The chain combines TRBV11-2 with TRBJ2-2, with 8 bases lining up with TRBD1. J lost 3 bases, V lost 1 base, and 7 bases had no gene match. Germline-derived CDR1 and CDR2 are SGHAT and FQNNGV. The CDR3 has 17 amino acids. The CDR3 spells CASSLGWTGQYTGELFF. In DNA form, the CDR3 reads TGTGCCAGCAGCTTAGGGTGGACAGGGCAGTACACCGGGGAGCTGTTTTTT.

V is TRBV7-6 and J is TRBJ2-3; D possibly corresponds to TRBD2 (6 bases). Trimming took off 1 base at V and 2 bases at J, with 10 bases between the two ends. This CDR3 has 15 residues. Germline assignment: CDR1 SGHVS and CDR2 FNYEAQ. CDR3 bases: TGTGCCAGCAGCTTAGGAGGAGGGTACACAGATACGCAGTATTTT. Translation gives CASSLGGGYTDTQYF.

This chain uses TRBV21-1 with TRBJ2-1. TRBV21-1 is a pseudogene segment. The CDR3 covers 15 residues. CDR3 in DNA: TGTGCCAGCAAGAAGGGACCCATTATATACAATGAGCAGTTCTTC. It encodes CASKKGPIIYNEQFF.

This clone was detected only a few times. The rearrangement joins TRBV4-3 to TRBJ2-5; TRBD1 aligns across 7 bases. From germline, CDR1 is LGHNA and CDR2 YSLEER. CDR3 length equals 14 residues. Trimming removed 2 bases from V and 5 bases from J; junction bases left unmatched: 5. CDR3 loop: CASSQRTGGETQYF. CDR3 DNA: TGCGCCAGCAGCCAACGGACAGGCGGCGAGACCCAGTACTTC.

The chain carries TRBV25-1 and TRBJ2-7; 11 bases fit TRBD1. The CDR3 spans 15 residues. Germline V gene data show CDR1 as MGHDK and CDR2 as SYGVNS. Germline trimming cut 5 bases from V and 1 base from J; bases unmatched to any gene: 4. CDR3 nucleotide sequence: TGTGCCAGCAGTCCCTGGGACAGGGGGTCCTACGAGCAGTACTTC. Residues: CASSPWDRGSYEQYF.

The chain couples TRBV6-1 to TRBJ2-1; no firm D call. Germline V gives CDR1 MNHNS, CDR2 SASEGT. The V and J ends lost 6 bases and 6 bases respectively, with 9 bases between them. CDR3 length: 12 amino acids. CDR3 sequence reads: CASSPHRNEQFF. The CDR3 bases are TGTGCCAGCAGCCCACATCGCAATGAGCAGTTCTTC.

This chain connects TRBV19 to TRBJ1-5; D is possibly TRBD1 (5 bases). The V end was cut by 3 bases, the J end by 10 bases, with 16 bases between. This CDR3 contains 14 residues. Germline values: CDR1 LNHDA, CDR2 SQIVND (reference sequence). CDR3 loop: CASSMGQGERPQHF. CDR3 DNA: TGTGCCAGTAGTATGGGGCAGGGTGAGAGACCCCAGCATTTT.

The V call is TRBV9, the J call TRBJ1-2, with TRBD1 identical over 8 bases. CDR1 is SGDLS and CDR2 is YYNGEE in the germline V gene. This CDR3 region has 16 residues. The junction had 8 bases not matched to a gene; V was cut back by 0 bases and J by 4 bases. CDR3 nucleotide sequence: TGTGCCAGCAGCGTAGCCCAGGACAGGGTTTTCTATGGCTACACCTTC. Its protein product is CASSVAQDRVFYGYTF.

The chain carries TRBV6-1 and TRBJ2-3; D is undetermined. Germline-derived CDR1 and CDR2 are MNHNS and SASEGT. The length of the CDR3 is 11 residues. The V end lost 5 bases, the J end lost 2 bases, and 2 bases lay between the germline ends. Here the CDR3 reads CASSLTDTQYF. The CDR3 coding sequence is TGTGCCAGCAGTCTCACAGATACGCAGTATTTT.

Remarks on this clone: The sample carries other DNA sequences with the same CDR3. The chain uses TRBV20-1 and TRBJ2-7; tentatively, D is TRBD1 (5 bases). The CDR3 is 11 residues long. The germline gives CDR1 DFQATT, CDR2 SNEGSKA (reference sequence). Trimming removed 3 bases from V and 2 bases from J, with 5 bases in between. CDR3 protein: CSASRAYEQYF. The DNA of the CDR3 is TGCAGTGCTAGCAGGGCCTACGAGCAGTACTTC.

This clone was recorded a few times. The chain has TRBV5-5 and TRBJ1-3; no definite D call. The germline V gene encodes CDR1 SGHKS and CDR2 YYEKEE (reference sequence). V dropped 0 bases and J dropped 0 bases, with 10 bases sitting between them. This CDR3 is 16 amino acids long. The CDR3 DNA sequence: TGTGCCAGCAGCTTGGCAAAGAGAGTCTCTGGAAACACCATATATTTT. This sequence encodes CASSLAKRVSGNTIYF.

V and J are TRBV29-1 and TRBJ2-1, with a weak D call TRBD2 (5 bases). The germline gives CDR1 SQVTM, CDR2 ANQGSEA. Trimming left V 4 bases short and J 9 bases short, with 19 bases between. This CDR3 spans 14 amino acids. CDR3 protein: CSVVEGRVVSEQFF. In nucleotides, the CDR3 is TGCAGCGTTGTTGAGGGTAGAGTGGTCAGTGAGCAGTTCTTC.

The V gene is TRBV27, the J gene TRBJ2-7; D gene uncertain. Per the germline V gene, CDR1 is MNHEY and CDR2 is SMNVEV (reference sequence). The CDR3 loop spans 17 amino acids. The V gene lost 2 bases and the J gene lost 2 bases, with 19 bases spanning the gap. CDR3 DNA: TGTGCCAGCAGTTTAAGGCCTAATATTATACAGACCTACGAGCAGTACTTC. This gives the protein CASSLRPNIIQTYEQYF.

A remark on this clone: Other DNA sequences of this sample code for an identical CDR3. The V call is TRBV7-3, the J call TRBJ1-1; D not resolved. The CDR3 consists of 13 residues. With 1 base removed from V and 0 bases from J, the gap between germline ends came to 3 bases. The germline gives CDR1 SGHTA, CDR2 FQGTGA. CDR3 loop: CASSLSVNTEAFF. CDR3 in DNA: TGTGCCAGCAGCTTAAGCGTGAACACTGAAGCTTTCTTT.

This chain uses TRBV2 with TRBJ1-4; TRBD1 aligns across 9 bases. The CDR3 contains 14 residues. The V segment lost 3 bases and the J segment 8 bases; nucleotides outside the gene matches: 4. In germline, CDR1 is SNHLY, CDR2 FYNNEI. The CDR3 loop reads CASSDRTGEEKLFF. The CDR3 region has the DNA TGTGCCAGCAGTGACCGGACAGGGGAGGAAAAACTGTTTTTT.

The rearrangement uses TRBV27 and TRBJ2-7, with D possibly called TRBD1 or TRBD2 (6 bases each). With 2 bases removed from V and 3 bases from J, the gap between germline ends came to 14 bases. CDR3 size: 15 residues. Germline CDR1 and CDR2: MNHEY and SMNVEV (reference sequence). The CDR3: CASSLGRTVVYEQYF. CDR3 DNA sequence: TGTGCCAGCAGTTTAGGGAGGACAGTAGTCTACGAGCAGTACTTC.

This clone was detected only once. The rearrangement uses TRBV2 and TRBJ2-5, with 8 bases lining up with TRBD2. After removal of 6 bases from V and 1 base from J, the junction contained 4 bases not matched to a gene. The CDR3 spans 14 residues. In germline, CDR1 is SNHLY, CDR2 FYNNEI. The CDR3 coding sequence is TGTGCCAGCAGGAGCGGGAGTCTCCAAGAGACCCAGTACTTC. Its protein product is CASRSGSLQETQYF.